The present T cell receptor beta chain was sequenced within a study of T cell responses to AZD1222 COVID-19 vaccine. Points from the study as a whole: White British people made up most donors, females outnumbered males, and clonal diversity was possibly underestimated.

This clone was seen a single time. Its antigen is still unknown. The protocol was immunoSEQ multiplex PCR, while the TCRdb copy is restricted to in-frame clones and leaves out a portion. Of over 80,000 clones listed, 80% to 95% are singletons. The sample in question was peripheral blood, obtained 28 days after the second AZD1222 dose. The receptor was isolated from an adult who received the AZD1222 COVID-19 vaccine.

The CDR3 coding sequence is TGTGCCAGCAGTTTTGACGGTGAATCCTACGAGCAGTACTTC. Its translation: CASSFDGESYEQYF. The gene calls are TRBV28 and TRBJ2-7, with no clear D. V shed 3 bases and J shed 1 base, with 10 bases lying between them. This CDR3 spans 14 amino acids. From germline, CDR1 is MDHEN and CDR2 SYDVKM.